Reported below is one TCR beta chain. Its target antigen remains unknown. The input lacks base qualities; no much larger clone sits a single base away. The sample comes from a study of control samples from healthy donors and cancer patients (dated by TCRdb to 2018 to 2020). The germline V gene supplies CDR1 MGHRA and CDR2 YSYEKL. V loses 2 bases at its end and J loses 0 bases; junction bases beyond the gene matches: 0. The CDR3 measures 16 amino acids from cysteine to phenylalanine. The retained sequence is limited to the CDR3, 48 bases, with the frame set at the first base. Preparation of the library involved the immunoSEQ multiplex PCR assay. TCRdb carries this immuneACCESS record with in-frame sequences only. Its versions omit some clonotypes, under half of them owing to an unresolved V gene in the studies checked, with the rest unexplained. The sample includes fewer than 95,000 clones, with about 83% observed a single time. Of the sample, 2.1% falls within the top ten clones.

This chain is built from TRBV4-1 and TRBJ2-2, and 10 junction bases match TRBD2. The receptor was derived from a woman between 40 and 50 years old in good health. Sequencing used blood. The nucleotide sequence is TGCGCCAGCAGCCAAACTAGCGGGACGAACACCGGGGAGCTGTTTTTT. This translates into CASSQTSGTNTGELFF.